Listed below are T cell receptor beta chains from one sample, sequenced in a study of T cells in Graves' hyperthyroidism and ophthalmopathy. Using its own MiXCR run on the multiplex PCR reads, TCRdb lists one record per CDR3 protein. The sample includes 700,000 or so distinct CDR3 sequences, around 15% seen only once; the top ten take under 9.5%. The sequenced material came from blood. The receptor set was obtained from a man in his late teens or twenties with Graves' hyperthyroidism. Both conserved end residues are part of each CDR3. The D gene is left open where the match is weak. Size values are once, few and many counts, or a class for expanded clones, and some rows have none.

j_gene: TRBJ2-1
abundance: many
d_gene: -
v_gene: TRBV20-1
CDR3aa: CSASNSSYNEQFF
CDR3nt: TGCAGTGCTAGCAATAGCTCCTACAATGAGCAGTTCTTC

j_gene: TRBJ2-1
abundance: -
d_gene: TRBD1
v_gene: TRBV7-9
CDR3aa: CASSSGTGGSLIGEQFF
CDR3nt: TGTGCCAGCAGCTCCGGGACAGGAGGGTCTTTAATCGGTGAGCAGTTCTTC

j_gene: TRBJ2-7
abundance: many
d_gene: -
v_gene: TRBV15
CDR3aa: CATSPRAGLLEQYF
CDR3nt: TGTGCCACCAGCCCCCGGGCCGGTCTTCTAGAGCAGTACTTC

j_gene: TRBJ1-5
abundance: -
d_gene: TRBD1
v_gene: TRBV2
CDR3aa: CASSARLLTGGRGNQPQHF
CDR3nt: TGTGCCAGCAGTGCCCGACTTTTGACAGGGGGGAGAGGCAATCAGCCCCAGCATTTT

j_gene: TRBJ2-1
abundance: many
d_gene: -
v_gene: TRBV11-3
CDR3aa: CASSLDGRDNEQFF
CDR3nt: TGTGCCAGCAGCCTCGATGGGCGAGACAATGAGCAGTTCTTC

j_gene: TRBJ2-1
abundance: -
d_gene: -
v_gene: TRBV3-1
CDR3aa: CASSQDSRSSYNEQFF
CDR3nt: TGTGCCAGCAGCCAAGATTCCCGGAGCTCCTACAATGAGCAGTTCTTC

j_gene: TRBJ1-3
abundance: -
d_gene: -
v_gene: TRBV28
CDR3aa: CASRTVGGNTIYF
CDR3nt: TGTGCCAGCAGAACGGTGGGAGGAAACACCATATATTTT

j_gene: TRBJ2-7
abundance: many
d_gene: -
v_gene: TRBV11-2
CDR3aa: CASSLDLSSYEQYF
CDR3nt: TGTGCCAGCAGCTTAGACCTGAGCTCCTACGAGCAGTACTTC

j_gene: TRBJ2-7
abundance: many
d_gene: -
v_gene: TRBV9
CDR3aa: CASSVGLRDYEQYF
CDR3nt: TGTGCCAGCAGCGTGGGGCTCAGAGATTACGAGCAGTACTTC

j_gene: TRBJ2-7
abundance: -
d_gene: TRBD2
v_gene: TRBV20-1
CDR3aa: CSASRAGGEQYF
CDR3nt: TGCAGTGCTAGTCGGGCGGGAGGCGAGCAGTACTTC

j_gene: TRBJ2-1
abundance: -
d_gene: TRBD2
v_gene: TRBV5-1
CDR3aa: CASSSTSGRYEEQFF
CDR3nt: TGCGCCAGCAGCTCTACTAGCGGGAGGTACGAGGAGCAGTTCTTC

j_gene: TRBJ1-1
abundance: many
d_gene: -
v_gene: TRBV28
CDR3aa: CASSQLTLNTEAFF
CDR3nt: TGTGCCAGCAGCCAACTCACACTGAACACTGAAGCTTTCTTT

j_gene: TRBJ2-3
abundance: many
d_gene: -
v_gene: TRBV19
CDR3aa: CASSISSPTAGAFTDTQYF
CDR3nt: TGTGCCAGTAGTATTTCCAGTCCCACGGCAGGGGCTTTCACAGATACGCAGTATTTT

j_gene: TRBJ1-2
abundance: few
d_gene: -
v_gene: TRBV6-1
CDR3aa: CASSTPGAETYGYTF
CDR3nt: TGTGCCAGCAGTACCCCGGGGGCGGAGACCTATGGCTACACCTTC

j_gene: TRBJ2-2
abundance: -
d_gene: TRBD2
v_gene: TRBV20-1
CDR3aa: CSASLAGGPSLFF
CDR3nt: TGCAGTGCTAGCTTAGCGGGAGGCCCCTCTCTGTTTTTT

j_gene: TRBJ2-1
abundance: -
d_gene: -
v_gene: TRBV20-1
CDR3aa: CSAWSSGGRGNEQFF
CDR3nt: TGCAGTGCCTGGTCCTCTGGCGGGCGGGGCAATGAGCAGTTCTTC

j_gene: TRBJ1-1
abundance: -
d_gene: -
v_gene: TRBV20-1
CDR3aa: CSARDFRTPNTEAFF
CDR3nt: TGCAGTGCTAGAGATTTCCGGACACCGAACACTGAAGCTTTCTTT

j_gene: TRBJ1-4
abundance: -
d_gene: -
v_gene: TRBV10-3
CDR3aa: CAISVGGNEKLFF
CDR3nt: TGTGCCATCAGTGTAGGGGGGAATGAAAAACTGTTTTTT

j_gene: TRBJ2-7
abundance: -
d_gene: TRBD2
v_gene: TRBV7-2
CDR3aa: CASSFSGHSSYEQYF
CDR3nt: TGTGCCAGCAGCTTTAGCGGGCATTCTTCCTACGAGCAGTACTTC

j_gene: TRBJ2-7
abundance: many
d_gene: -
v_gene: TRBV20-1
CDR3aa: CSARMLGEYEQYF
CDR3nt: TGCAGTGCTAGAATGCTAGGGGAGTACGAGCAGTACTTC

j_gene: TRBJ1-2
abundance: -
d_gene: -
v_gene: TRBV29-1
CDR3aa: CSVEGRTDTNYGYTF
CDR3nt: TGCAGCGTTGAAGGGAGGACAGACACTAACTATGGCTACACCTTC

j_gene: TRBJ1-1
abundance: many
d_gene: -
v_gene: TRBV19
CDR3aa: CASSVGFIEAFF
CDR3nt: TGTGCCAGTAGTGTGGGATTTATAGAAGCTTTCTTT

j_gene: TRBJ2-3
abundance: many
d_gene: -
v_gene: TRBV12-3/TRBV12-4
CDR3aa: CASSFSPKDTQYF
CDR3nt: TGTGCCAGCAGTTTCTCCCCGAAAGATACGCAGTATTTT

j_gene: TRBJ1-1
abundance: many
d_gene: TRBD1
v_gene: TRBV28
CDR3aa: CASRRQGRAEAFF
CDR3nt: TGTGCCAGTAGACGACAGGGACGGGCTGAAGCTTTCTTT

j_gene: TRBJ2-7
abundance: few
d_gene: -
v_gene: TRBV6-5
CDR3aa: CASSYSGSLLREKFEQYF
CDR3nt: TGTGCCAGCAGTTACTCCGGGTCTCTACTGAGGGAGAAATTCGAGCAGTACTTC

j_gene: TRBJ2-7
abundance: few
d_gene: TRBD2
v_gene: TRBV28
CDR3aa: CASSEGPRGGVYEQYF
CDR3nt: TGTGCCAGCAGTGAGGGGCCGCGGGGAGGGGTCTACGAGCAGTACTTC

j_gene: TRBJ2-1
abundance: few
d_gene: -
v_gene: TRBV6-2/TRBV6-3
CDR3aa: CASSYGLLNEQFF
CDR3nt: TGTGCCAGCAGTTACGGCCTGCTCAATGAGCAGTTCTTC

j_gene: TRBJ1-2
abundance: -
d_gene: TRBD1
v_gene: TRBV2
CDR3aa: CASTTGGAGGYTF
CDR3nt: TGTGCCAGCACCACAGGGGGCGCGGGTGGCTACACCTTC

j_gene: TRBJ2-7
abundance: many
d_gene: TRBD2
v_gene: TRBV6-1
CDR3aa: CASTGTSGPYEQYF
CDR3nt: TGTGCCAGCACGGGGACTAGCGGTCCCTACGAGCAGTACTTC

j_gene: TRBJ1-6
abundance: -
d_gene: TRBD1
v_gene: TRBV7-9
CDR3aa: CASSMDRDSPLHF
CDR3nt: TGTGCCAGCAGCATGGACAGGGATTCACCCCTCCACTTT

j_gene: TRBJ1-1
abundance: few
d_gene: -
v_gene: TRBV19
CDR3aa: CASSLQGRGREAFF
CDR3nt: TGTGCCAGTAGCCTACAGGGACGAGGGAGGGAAGCTTTCTTT

j_gene: TRBJ1-1
abundance: few
d_gene: -
v_gene: TRBV10-3
CDR3aa: CAISESTLDRTEAFF
CDR3nt: TGTGCCATCAGTGAGTCCACACTGGATCGAACTGAAGCTTTCTTT

j_gene: TRBJ2-2
abundance: -
d_gene: TRBD2
v_gene: TRBV6-5
CDR3aa: CASSSWTSGRLGGELFF
CDR3nt: TGTGCCAGCAGTTCCTGGACTAGCGGGAGATTAGGCGGGGAGCTGTTTTTT

j_gene: TRBJ2-5
abundance: many
d_gene: TRBD1
v_gene: TRBV28
CDR3aa: CASSLVQGAIETQYF
CDR3nt: TGTGCCAGCAGTTTAGTACAGGGGGCTATAGAGACCCAGTACTTC

j_gene: TRBJ2-5
abundance: few
d_gene: -
v_gene: TRBV13
CDR3aa: CASSSIGLSAYF
CDR3nt: TGTGCCAGCAGCTCCATCGGACTCTCCGCCTACTTC

j_gene: TRBJ1-5
abundance: many
d_gene: -
v_gene: TRBV29-1
CDR3aa: CSVRDSNQPQHF
CDR3nt: TGCAGCGTCCGGGACAGCAATCAGCCCCAGCATTTT

j_gene: TRBJ2-3
abundance: many
d_gene: TRBD2
v_gene: TRBV12-3/TRBV12-4
CDR3aa: CASSPEAGESTDTQYF
CDR3nt: TGTGCCAGCAGCCCTGAAGCGGGAGAAAGCACAGATACGCAGTATTTT

j_gene: TRBJ2-2
abundance: many
d_gene: -
v_gene: TRBV11-3
CDR3aa: CASSLGGSTGELFF
CDR3nt: TGTGCCAGCAGCTTAGGGGGGTCCACCGGGGAGCTGTTTTTT

j_gene: TRBJ1-2
abundance: few
d_gene: TRBD1
v_gene: TRBV4-3
CDR3aa: CASSQDATGVGGYTF
CDR3nt: TGCGCCAGCAGCCAAGACGCGACAGGGGTAGGCGGCTACACCTTC

j_gene: TRBJ2-3
abundance: many
d_gene: TRBD1
v_gene: TRBV12-3/TRBV12-4
CDR3aa: CASSPTGADTQYF
CDR3nt: TGTGCCAGCAGTCCTACAGGGGCAGATACGCAGTATTTT

j_gene: TRBJ2-1
abundance: many
d_gene: -
v_gene: TRBV30
CDR3aa: CAWNVGSSYNEQFF
CDR3nt: TGTGCCTGGAACGTAGGGAGCTCCTACAATGAGCAGTTCTTC

j_gene: TRBJ2-3
abundance: few
d_gene: -
v_gene: TRBV5-5
CDR3aa: CASSLASSSGSTDTQYF
CDR3nt: TGTGCCAGCAGCTTGGCCTCTTCCTCCGGTAGCACAGATACGCAGTATTTT

j_gene: TRBJ2-3
abundance: many
d_gene: -
v_gene: TRBV30
CDR3aa: CAWGGSSTDTQYF
CDR3nt: TGTGCCTGGGGGGGTTCTAGCACAGATACGCAGTATTTT

j_gene: TRBJ2-1
abundance: few
d_gene: TRBD1
v_gene: TRBV29-1
CDR3aa: CSAPRTGTYNEQFF
CDR3nt: TGCAGCGCCCCCCGGACAGGGACCTACAATGAGCAGTTCTTC

j_gene: TRBJ1-1
abundance: few
d_gene: TRBD1
v_gene: TRBV19
CDR3aa: CASGRTGLGEAFF
CDR3nt: TGTGCCAGTGGAAGGACAGGCCTTGGTGAAGCTTTCTTT